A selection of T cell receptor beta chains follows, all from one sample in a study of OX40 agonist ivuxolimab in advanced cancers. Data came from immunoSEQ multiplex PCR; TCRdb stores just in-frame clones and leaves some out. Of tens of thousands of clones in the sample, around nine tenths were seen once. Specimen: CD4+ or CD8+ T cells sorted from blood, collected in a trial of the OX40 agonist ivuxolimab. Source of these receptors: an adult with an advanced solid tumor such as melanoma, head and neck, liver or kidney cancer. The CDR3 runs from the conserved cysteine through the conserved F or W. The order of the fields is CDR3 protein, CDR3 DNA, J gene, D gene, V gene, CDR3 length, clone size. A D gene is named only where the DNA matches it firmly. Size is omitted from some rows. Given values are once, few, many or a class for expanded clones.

CASLRQRQKVFYGYTF	TGTGCCAGCCTCCGCCAGAGACAGAAAGTATTCTATGGCTACACCTTC	TRBJ1-2	.	TRBV19	16	once
CASRLRQANTEAFF	TGTGCCAGCAGATTACGACAGGCCAACACTGAAGCTTTCTTT	TRBJ1-1	.	TRBV6-5	14	.
CAISPDRGLTEAFF	TGTGCCATCAGCCCAGACAGGGGGCTGACTGAAGCTTTCTTT	TRBJ1-1	TRBD1	TRBV10-3	14	.
CASSIRTGREFF	TGTGCCAGCAGCATTAGGACAGGGCGAGAGTTCTTC	TRBJ2-1	TRBD1	TRBV28	12	.
CARRGLAEETQYF	TGCGCCAGAAGAGGACTAGCGGAAGAGACCCAGTACTTC	TRBJ2-5	TRBD2	TRBV5-1	13	.
CASGTTGTSGNTIYF	TGTGCCAGCGGGACAACAGGTACCTCTGGAAACACCATATATTTT	TRBJ1-3	.	TRBV7-9	15	.
CASRLAGPGELFF	TGTGCCAGCAGGCTAGCGGGACCCGGGGAGCTGTTTTTT	TRBJ2-2	TRBD2	TRBV11-3	13	.
CASTRDNSNQPQHF	TGTGCCAGTACGAGGGACAATAGCAATCAGCCCCAGCATTTT	TRBJ1-5	.	TRBV19	14	.
CASRAAYTSTDTQYF	TGTGCCAGCAGAGCGGCCTACACAAGCACAGATACGCAGTATTTT	TRBJ2-3	.	TRBV7-9	15	.
CASSYSGQRRVDEQYF	TGTGCCAGCAGTTACTCTGGTCAGAGGAGGGTGGACGAGCAGTACTTC	TRBJ2-7	.	TRBV6-5	16	.
CASSFVWDTQYF	TGTGCCAGCAGTTTTGTGTGGGATACGCAGTATTTT	TRBJ2-3	.	TRBV28	12	.
CASSTDRDYGYTF	TGTGCCAGCTCCACGGACAGGGATTATGGCTACACCTTC	TRBJ1-2	TRBD1	TRBV18	13	.
CASSQERGADTGELFF	TGCGCCAGCAGCCAAGAGAGGGGGGCCGACACCGGGGAGCTGTTTTTT	TRBJ2-2	.	TRBV4-1	16	.
CASSSGGQQRETQYF	TGTGCCAGCAGCTCCGGGGGACAGCAAAGGGAGACCCAGTACTTC	TRBJ2-5	.	TRBV5-5	15	.
CASSTTGTDTQYF	TGCGCCAGCAGTACTACAGGGACAGATACGCAGTATTTT	TRBJ2-3	.	TRBV5-1	13	.
CASSPDGTVNQPQHF	TGTGCCAGCTCACCCGACGGAACCGTCAATCAGCCCCAGCATTTT	TRBJ1-5	.	TRBV18	15	.
CASSFLGQAISYEQYF	TGTGCCAGCAGCTTCCTGGGACAGGCAATCTCCTACGAGCAGTACTTC	TRBJ2-7	TRBD1	TRBV7-2	16	.
CASSPFSSESNYEQYF	TGTGCCAGCTCACCTTTCAGTTCCGAATCTAACTACGAGCAGTACTTC	TRBJ2-7	.	TRBV18	16	.
CASSESTTEQYF	TGTGCCAGCAGTGAATCGACGACCGAGCAGTACTTC	TRBJ2-7	.	TRBV25-1	12	.
CSVVGRNYGYTF	TGCAGCGTTGTGGGTCGGAACTATGGCTACACCTTC	TRBJ1-2	.	TRBV29-1	12	.
CASSLMTSGRAGEQFF	TGCGCCAGCAGCCTCATGACTAGCGGGAGGGCGGGTGAGCAGTTCTTC	TRBJ2-1	TRBD2	TRBV5-1	16	.
CASGTGDLYEQYF	TGTGCCAGCGGGACAGGGGACCTTTACGAGCAGTACTTC	TRBJ2-7	.	TRBV21-1	13	.
CASSPDREETQYF	TGTGCCAGCAGCCCTGACAGGGAAGAGACCCAGTACTTC	TRBJ2-5	TRBD1	TRBV4-2	13	.
CASSQVSDGYGYTF	TGCGCCAGCAGCCAAGTATCAGACGGCTATGGCTACACCTTC	TRBJ1-2	.	TRBV4-1	14	.
CASSRSGRETQYF	TGCGCCAGCAGTCGTAGCGGGAGGGAGACCCAGTACTTC	TRBJ2-5	TRBD2	TRBV10-1	13	.
CASSPRRGELFF	TGTGCTAGCAGCCCGAGGAGAGGGGAGCTGTTTTTT	TRBJ2-2	.	TRBV7-7	12	.
CASSSGLTNYGYTF	TGTGCCAGCAGCTCAGGACTGACTAACTATGGCTACACCTTC	TRBJ1-2	.	TRBV5-6	14	.
CASSFFGGRAFF	TGTGCCAGCAGCTTTTTCGGGGGGCGGGCTTTCTTT	TRBJ1-1	.	TRBV11-2	12	.
CASSQAGGGNTIYF	TGTGCCAGCAGCCAAGCAGGGGGTGGAAACACCATATATTTT	TRBJ1-3	TRBD1	TRBV4-2	14	.
CASSFGQGMNEQFF	TGTGCCAGCAGCTTTGGACAGGGGATGAATGAGCAGTTCTTC	TRBJ2-1	TRBD1	TRBV7-9	14	.
CASGSTGIPYNEQFF	TGTGCCAGCGGGAGCACGGGTATACCCTACAATGAGCAGTTCTTC	TRBJ2-1	.	TRBV6-1	15	.
CASSGSRKTQYF	TGTGCCAGTAGTGGGAGTAGGAAGACCCAGTACTTC	TRBJ2-5	.	TRBV19	12	.
CASSLVLRGQVTDTQYF	TGCGCCAGCAGCTTGGTTCTTAGGGGTCAGGTCACAGATACGCAGTATTTT	TRBJ2-3	.	TRBV5-1	17	.
CASSQAPPLAGGWLDTQYF	TGCGCCAGCAGCCAAGCCCCTCCACTAGCGGGGGGGTGGTTGGATACGCAGTATTTT	TRBJ2-3	TRBD2	TRBV4-1	19	.
CASSFGPSGNQPQHF	TGTGCCAGCAGTTTCGGGCCATCGGGCAATCAGCCCCAGCATTTT	TRBJ1-5	.	TRBV27	15	few
CASRRGVTGELFF	TGTGCCAGCAGGCGGGGGGTCACCGGGGAGCTGTTTTTT	TRBJ2-2	TRBD2	TRBV6-5	13	.
CASSAGTVDSGNTIYF	TGCGCCAGCAGCGCAGGGACAGTTGACTCTGGAAACACCATATATTTT	TRBJ1-3	TRBD1	TRBV5-1	16	.
CASSLEGLAGNEQFF	TGTGCCAGCAGCTTAGAGGGCCTAGCTGGCAATGAGCAGTTCTTC	TRBJ2-1	.	TRBV11-3	15	.
CASSGAPGSGNTIYF	TGTGCCAGCAGCGGGGCCCCAGGCTCTGGAAACACCATATATTTT	TRBJ1-3	.	TRBV11-2	15	.
CASSLWQGVEAFF	TGTGCCAGCAGTTTATGGCAGGGGGTTGAAGCTTTCTTT	TRBJ1-1	TRBD1	TRBV28	13	few
CARGGAASPCPYGYTF	TGCGCCCGGGGGGGGGCAGCCTCCCCATGCCCCTATGGCTACACCTTC	TRBJ1-2	.	TRBV5-1	16	.
CASSLGVLNTEALF	TGCGCCAGCAGCCTAGGGGTGTTGAACACTGAAGCTCTCTTT	TRBJ1-1	.	TRBV5-1	14	.
CASSAPGSSGDQETQYF	TGTGCCAGCAGCGCCCCCGGGTCTAGCGGGGACCAAGAGACCCAGTACTTC	TRBJ2-5	TRBD2	TRBV7-9	17	once
CASSLSLGPQETQYF	TGTGCCAGCAGCTTAAGCCTGGGCCCACAAGAGACCCAGTACTTC	TRBJ2-5	.	TRBV7-3	15	.
CASSLSMGVYGYTF	TGTGCCAGCAGCTTGAGTATGGGGGTCTATGGCTACACCTTC	TRBJ1-2	.	TRBV5-6	14	.
CAWSRQGNVDYTF	TGTGCCTGGAGCCGACAGGGGAACGTAGACTACACCTTC	TRBJ1-2	TRBD1	TRBV30	13	few
CASSLNTEAFF	TGTGCCAGCAGCTTAAACACTGAAGCTTTCTTT	TRBJ1-1	.	TRBV5-6	11	once
CASTGGAYEQYF	TGCGCCAGCACAGGAGGAGCCTACGAGCAGTACTTC	TRBJ2-7	.	TRBV10-2	12	.
CASSVDPSGGNEQFF	TGTGCCAGCAGCGTAGACCCTAGCGGGGGCAATGAGCAGTTCTTC	TRBJ2-1	TRBD2	TRBV9	15	.
CASSESGQSGELFF	TGCGCCAGCAGTGAGTCGGGACAGTCCGGGGAGCTGTTTTTT	TRBJ2-2	TRBD1	TRBV10-1	14	.
CASSSWDRVSYNYGYTF	TGTGCCAGCAGCTCCTGGGACAGGGTTTCTTATAACTATGGCTACACCTTC	TRBJ1-2	TRBD1	TRBV7-9	17	once
CASSARGLAGPDTQYF	TGTGCCAGTAGTGCGAGGGGACTAGCGGGACCCGATACGCAGTATTTT	TRBJ2-3	TRBD2	TRBV19	16	.
CASRTLASSTDTQYF	TGTGCCAGCAGGACTCTAGCGTCTAGCACAGATACGCAGTATTTT	TRBJ2-3	.	TRBV11-2	15	.